In this sample, the clone carrying this T cell receptor beta chain turned up many times. It was by quantitative 5'-RACE with molecular barcodes that TCR beta libraries were made. TCRdb used MiXCR to reprocess the 5' RACE reads, holding one entry per CDR3 protein. The sample includes about 170,000 distinct CDR3 sequences, 15% to 20% of them seen just once. CDR3 size: 17 residues. Germline V gene sequence: CDR1 SQVTM, CDR2 ANQGSEA. The V and J ends lost 7 bases and 3 bases respectively, with 25 bases between them. This entry belongs to a study of CD8 T cells in ankylosing spondylitis. V usage is TRBV29-1 and J usage is TRBJ2-1; the D gene could be TRBD1 or TRBD2 (6 bases each). The sequence derives from a male donor with ankylosing spondylitis or in good health (not recorded which). Source material: blood, either unsorted or a sorted T cell fraction (not recorded which). The CDR3 loop is CSAGAPLTGTNYNEQFF. The DNA of the CDR3 is TGCAGCGCGGGGGCTCCCCTGACCGGGACAAACTACAATGAGCAGTTCTTC.